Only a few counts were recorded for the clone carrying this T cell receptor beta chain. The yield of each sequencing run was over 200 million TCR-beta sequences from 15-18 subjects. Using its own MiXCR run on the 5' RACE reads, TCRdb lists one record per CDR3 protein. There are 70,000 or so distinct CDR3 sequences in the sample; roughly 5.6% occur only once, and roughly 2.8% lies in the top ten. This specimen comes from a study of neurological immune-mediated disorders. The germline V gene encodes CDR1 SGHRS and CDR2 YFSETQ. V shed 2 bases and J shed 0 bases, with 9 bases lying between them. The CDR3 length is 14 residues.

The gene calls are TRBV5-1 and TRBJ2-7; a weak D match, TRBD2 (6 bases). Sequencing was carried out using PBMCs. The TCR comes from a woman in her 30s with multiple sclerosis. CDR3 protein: CASSFGGSSYEQYF. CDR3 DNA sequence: TGCGCCAGCAGCTTCGGGGGAAGCTCCTACGAGCAGTACTTC. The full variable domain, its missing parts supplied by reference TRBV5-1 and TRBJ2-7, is KAGVTQTPRYLIKTRGQQVTLSCSPISGHRSVSWYQQTPGQGLQFLFEYFSETQRNKGNFPGRFSGRQFSNSRSEMNVSTLELGDSALYLCASSFGGSSYEQYFGPGTRLTVT.